Shown below are 4 T cell receptor beta chains from a single sample sequenced in a study of blood T cell repertoires in COVID-19. Clones were sequenced by immunoSEQ multiplex PCR, and TCRdb holds only the in-frame ones, with some missing. The table records 200,000 to 300,000 clones, under 90% of them present only once. Sequencing used PBMCs or T cells enriched from blood (not recorded which). The receptor set was obtained from a woman in her 30s with acute COVID-19.

This clone appeared once. The rearrangement joins TRBV10-3 to TRBJ2-5, with TRBD1 matching 8 bases. Germline lookup yields CDR1 ENHRY and CDR2 SYGVKD. The CDR3 is 15 amino acids. V was clipped by 3 bases and J by 2 bases; unmatched bases: 5. This chain's CDR3 is CAISDDRGQQETQYF. The CDR3 DNA follows: TGTGCCATCAGTGATGACAGGGGCCAACAAGAGACCCAGTACTTC.

The chain links TRBV12-3 or TRBV12-4 to TRBJ1-4; D remains ambiguous. The V and J ends lost 5 bases and 8 bases respectively, with 12 bases between them. This CDR3 has 13 amino acids. The CDR3 DNA reads as TGTGCCAGCAGTCCGGGGATAGGGGAAAAACTGTTTTTT. Encoded protein: CASSPGIGEKLFF.

The chain combines TRBV7-9 with TRBJ1-2; D may be TRBD1 (6 bases). Deletions cut 2 bases from V and 7 bases from J, with 17 bases between. CDR3 length equals 15 residues. Germline values: CDR1 SEHNR, CDR2 FQNEAQ (reference sequence). The CDR3, as DNA: TGTGCCAGCAGCTTAAATACGGGGGGCAGGTTTGGCTACACCTTC. Translating it yields CASSLNTGGRFGYTF.

The chain combines TRBV19 with TRBJ1-5; the D gene is possibly TRBD1 (5 bases). Trimming took 1 base from V and 6 from J, leaving 13 bases between them. Germline CDR1 and CDR2: LNHDA and SQIVND (reference sequence). This CDR3 is built from 15 residues. The CDR3 region is CASSIASPGGQPQHF. CDR3 sequence (DNA): TGTGCCAGTAGTATAGCGAGTCCGGGGGGTCAGCCCCAGCATTTT.